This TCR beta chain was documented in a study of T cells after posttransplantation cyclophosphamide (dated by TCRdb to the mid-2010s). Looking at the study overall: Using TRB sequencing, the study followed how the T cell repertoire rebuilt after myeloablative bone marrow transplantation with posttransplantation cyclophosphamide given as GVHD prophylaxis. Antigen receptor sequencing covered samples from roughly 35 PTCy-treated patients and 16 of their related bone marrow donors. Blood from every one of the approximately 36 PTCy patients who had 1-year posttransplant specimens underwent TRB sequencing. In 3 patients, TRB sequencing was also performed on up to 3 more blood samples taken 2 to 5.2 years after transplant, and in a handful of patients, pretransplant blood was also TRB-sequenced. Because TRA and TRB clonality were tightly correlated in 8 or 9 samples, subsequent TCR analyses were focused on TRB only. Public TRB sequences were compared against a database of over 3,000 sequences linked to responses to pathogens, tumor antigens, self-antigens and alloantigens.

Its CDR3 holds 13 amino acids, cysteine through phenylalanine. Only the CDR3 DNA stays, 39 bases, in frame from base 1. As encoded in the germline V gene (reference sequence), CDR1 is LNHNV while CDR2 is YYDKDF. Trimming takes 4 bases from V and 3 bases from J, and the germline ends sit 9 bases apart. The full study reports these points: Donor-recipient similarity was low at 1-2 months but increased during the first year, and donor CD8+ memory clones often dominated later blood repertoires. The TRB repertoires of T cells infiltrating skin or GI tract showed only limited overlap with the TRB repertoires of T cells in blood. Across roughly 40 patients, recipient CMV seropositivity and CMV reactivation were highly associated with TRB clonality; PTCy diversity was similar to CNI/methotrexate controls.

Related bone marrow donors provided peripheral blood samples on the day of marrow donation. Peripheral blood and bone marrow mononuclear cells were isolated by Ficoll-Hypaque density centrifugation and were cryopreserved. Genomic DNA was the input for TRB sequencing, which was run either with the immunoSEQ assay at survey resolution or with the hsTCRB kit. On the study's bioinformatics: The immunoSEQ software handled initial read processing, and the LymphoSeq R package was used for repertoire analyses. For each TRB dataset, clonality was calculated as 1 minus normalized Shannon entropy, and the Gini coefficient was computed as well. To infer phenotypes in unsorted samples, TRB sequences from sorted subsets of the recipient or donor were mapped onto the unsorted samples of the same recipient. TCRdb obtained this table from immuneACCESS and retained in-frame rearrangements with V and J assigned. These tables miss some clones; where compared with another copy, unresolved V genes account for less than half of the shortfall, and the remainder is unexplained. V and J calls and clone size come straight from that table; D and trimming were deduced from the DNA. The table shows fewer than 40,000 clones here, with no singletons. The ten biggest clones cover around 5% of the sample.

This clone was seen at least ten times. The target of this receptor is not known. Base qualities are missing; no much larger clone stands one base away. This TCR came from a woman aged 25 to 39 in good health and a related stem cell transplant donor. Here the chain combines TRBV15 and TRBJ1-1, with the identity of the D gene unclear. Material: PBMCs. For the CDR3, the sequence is CATSKERDTEAFF. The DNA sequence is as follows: TGTGCCACCAGCAAAGAACGGGACACTGAAGCTTTCTTT.